This T cell receptor beta chain derives from a study of T cell responses to AZD1222 COVID-19 vaccine. This CDR3 is 14 amino acids long. The V gene end was trimmed by 3 bases and the J gene end by 8 bases; junction bases not matched to a gene: 6. CDR1 and CDR2 from the germline V gene are KGHSH and LQKENI. Using immunoSEQ multiplex PCR, the repertoire was profiled, and TCRdb retains in-frame clones only, with some absent. The sample contains approximately 110,000 clones, around 90% of which appear only once. The sequenced sample was peripheral blood, obtained on day 0 of AZD1222 vaccination. The chain is built from TRBV18 and TRBJ2-4; 8 bases map to TRBD1. The sequence was collected from an adult in good health. CDR3 bases: TGTGCCAGCTCACCCGTTGGACAGGGCGACATTCAGTACTTC. This sequence encodes CASSPVGQGDIQYF.